These 28 T cell receptor beta chains came from one sample sequenced in a study of early T cells in non-severe SARS-CoV-2 infection. TCRdb reanalysed the 5' RACE reads using MiXCR and keeps one entry per CDR3 protein. The sample has over 30,000 distinct CDR3 sequences, 5.7% seen once; the top ten hold 5% to 6%. Sequencing used whole blood. These receptor sequences come from an adult who was a healthcare worker with PCR-confirmed SARS-CoV-2 infection or an uninfected control (not recorded which).

This clonotype has a count of ten or more. This chain uses TRBV6-1 with TRBJ2-2; TRBD2 might be the D (5 bases). Germline loops: CDR1 MNHNS, CDR2 SASEGT. Trimming stripped 1 base from V and 1 base from J, with 10 bases between. The CDR3 consists of 16 residues. The CDR3 is CASSEVRGLNTGELFF. For the CDR3, the DNA is TGTGCCAGCAGTGAAGTAAGAGGACTGAACACCGGGGAGCTGTTTTTT.

There are a few counts of this clonotype. V gene TRBV19 combines with J gene TRBJ2-1; D is tentatively TRBD1 or TRBD2 (6 bases each). CDR3 length: 15 amino acids. The germline V gene encodes CDR1 LNHDA and CDR2 SQIVND (reference sequence). Trimming left V 6 bases short and J 3 bases short, with 15 bases between. CDR3 DNA sequence: TGTGCCAGTAGGGCCACTAGCAGGGGCTACAATGAGCAGTTCTTC. Translated, it gives CASRATSRGYNEQFF.

This clonotype occurred many times. V gene TRBV19 combines with J gene TRBJ2-2; D may be TRBD2 (5 bases). Trimming stripped 7 bases from V and 0 bases from J, with 15 bases between. The germline V gene has CDR1 LNHDA and CDR2 SQIVND (reference sequence). The CDR3 runs to 16 residues. CDR3 region: CASNEGGIANTGELFF. The CDR3 DNA reads TGTGCCAGTAACGAGGGCGGAATTGCGAACACCGGGGAGCTGTTTTTT.

This clonotype appeared many times. The chain employs TRBV18 and TRBJ2-4; 8 bases line up with TRBD2. Germline V gene lookup returns CDR1 KGHSH and CDR2 LQKENI. The CDR3 extends over 14 amino acids. V lost 2 bases and J lost 4; bases outside the gene matches: 1. CDR3 region: CASSPVAGKNIQYF. The CDR3 coding sequence is TGTGCCAGCTCACCAGTAGCGGGGAAAAACATTCAGTACTTC.

The sample holds many counts of this clonotype. The gene calls are TRBV11-2 and TRBJ1-1, with D possibly TRBD1 on 5 matching bases. Trimming removed 4 bases at V and 10 bases at J, with 22 bases between. The CDR3 sequence is 15 residues long. Per the germline V gene, CDR1 is SGHAT and CDR2 is FQNNGV. CDR3 in DNA: TGTGCCAGCAGCTCCGGGGTTGGGGGACGCTATGGAGCTTTCTTT. It encodes CASSSGVGGRYGAFF. Full variable domain (missing parts from reference TRBV11-2 and TRBJ1-1): EAGVAQSPRYKIIEKRQSVAFWCNPISGHATLYWYQQILGQGPKLLIQFQNNGVVDDSQLPKDRFSAERLKGVDSTLKIQPAKLEDSAVYLCASSSGVGGRYGAFFGQGTRLTVV.

The rearrangement uses TRBV3-1 and TRBJ2-7; D uncertain. CDR3 length: 13 amino acids. The germline CDR1 and CDR2 sequences are LGHDT and YNNKEL (reference sequence). Trimming cost V 1 base and J 7 bases, with 11 bases left between them. CDR3 amino acids: CASSQGPFGEQYF. The CDR3 DNA is TGTGCCAGCAGCCAAGGCCCCTTCGGTGAGCAGTACTTC.

The table lists this clonotype with many counts. This chain connects TRBV6-1 to TRBJ1-3; D gene ambiguous. From germline, CDR1 is MNHNS and CDR2 SASEGT. This CDR3 is 13 amino acids long. V lost 7 bases and J lost 4, with 11 bases in between. The CDR3 nucleotides read TGTGCCAGCACAATTGGATCCGGAAACACCATATATTTT. Protein: CASTIGSGNTIYF.

Regarding this clonotype: A much larger clone lies one base from this, so it may be a read error. V usage is TRBV11-2 and J usage is TRBJ1-1, with D possibly matching TRBD1 (6 bases). The CDR3 has 14 amino acids. CDR1 is SGHAT, CDR2 FQNNGV, per germline. The V end lost 2 bases, the J end lost 5 bases, and 12 bases lay between the germline ends. CDR3 in DNA: TGTGCCAGCAGCTTAAGCAGGGGAGGGACTGAAGCTTTCTTT. Its translation: CASSLSRGGTEAFF.

This clonotype was picked up many times. This sequence joins TRBV20-1 and TRBJ2-7, with 10 bases lining up with TRBD1. CDR3 length: 14 amino acids. With V trimmed by 6 bases and J by 5 bases, 10 bases remained unmatched. Germline CDR1 reads DFQATT; CDR2 reads SNEGSKA (reference sequence). In DNA form, the CDR3 reads TGCAGTGCCGATAGCGGGACAGGGGTTGACGAGCAGTACTTC. Protein product: CSADSGTGVDEQYF.

The chain joins TRBV6-1 to TRBJ2-3, with TRBD2 matching 8 bases. Trimming at V came to 4 bases and at J to 3 bases, leaving 0 bases not matched to a gene. Per germline, CDR1 MNHNS and CDR2 SASEGT. This CDR3 contains 13 residues. CDR3 residues: CASSGGRTDTQYF. In DNA, the CDR3 is TGTGCCAGCAGTGGCGGGAGGACAGATACGCAGTATTTT.

For this clonotype: One base away lies a much larger clone, so this may be a sequencing read error. This chain links TRBV28 with TRBJ2-7; D call uncertain. There are 12 residues in the CDR3. CDR1 is MDHEN and CDR2 is SYDVKM in the germline V gene. Here the CDR3 reads CTSSSPAYEQYF. The DNA for the CDR3 is TGTACCAGCAGCTCCCCAGCCTACGAGCAGTACTTC.

The rearrangement joins TRBV11-2 to TRBJ2-1, with 8 bases fitting TRBD2. The V and J ends lost 1 base and 8 bases, in that order; junction bases with no gene match: 10. The CDR3 sequence is 16 residues long. From germline, CDR1 is SGHAT and CDR2 FQNNGV. The CDR3 DNA is TGTGCCAGCAGCTTAGGCCTAGCGGGTGGACGGGATGAGCAGTTCTTC. It encodes CASSLGLAGGRDEQFF.

The chain couples TRBV7-9 to TRBJ2-2; D gene unclear. CDR3 length: 13 residues. The germline V gene encodes CDR1 SEHNR and CDR2 FQNEAQ (reference sequence). Between the trimmed V and J ends, which lost 1 base and 4 bases, there was a span of 4 bases. The CDR3 loop is CASSLGITGELFF. DNA for the CDR3: TGTGCCAGCAGCTTAGGGATCACCGGGGAGCTGTTTTTT.

The table lists this clonotype with a few counts. The CDR3 protein is CASSLITSGDYNEQFF. The CDR3 DNA follows: TGTGCCAGCAGTTTGATTACTAGCGGAGATTACAATGAGCAGTTCTTC. This chain links TRBV28 with TRBJ2-1; TRBD2 matches 8 bases. J gave up 4 bases and V 3 bases, and 8 bases lay outside the gene matches. CDR1 is MDHEN, CDR2 SYDVKM, per germline. There are 16 residues in the CDR3.

This clonotype has at least ten counts. J is TRBJ1-5 and V is TRBV10-3, with 9 bases that match TRBD1. There are 14 residues in the CDR3. Germline V gives CDR1 ENHRY, CDR2 SYGVKD. With 5 bases clipped from V and 7 bases from J, the junction kept 6 bases outside the gene matches. The CDR3 sequence: CAISTTGGKQPQHF. The CDR3 DNA reads TGTGCCATCAGTACGACAGGGGGGAAGCAGCCCCAGCATTTT.

This clonotype has a handful of counts. The chain combines TRBV27 with TRBJ1-3; D not resolved. The CDR3 runs to 13 residues. CDR1 and CDR2 (germline): MNHEY, SMNVEV (reference sequence). V dropped 2 bases and J dropped 8 bases, with 10 bases sitting between them. The CDR3 loop is CASSLGRWDTIYF. The CDR3 coding sequence is TGTGCCAGCAGTTTAGGGCGATGGGACACCATATATTTT.

This clonotype was seen repeatedly, ten times or more. The chain couples TRBV6-2 or TRBV6-3 to TRBJ1-1, with unresolved D. The CDR3 loop spans 12 amino acids. Per the germline V gene, CDR1 is MNHEY and CDR2 is SVGEGT. CDR3 nucleotide sequence: TGTGCAGTTCTGGGGTTAGACACTGAAGCTTTCTTT. Residues: CAVLGLDTEAFF.

The sample holds many counts of this clonotype. The chain combines TRBV13 with TRBJ1-6, with 7 bases that match TRBD1. This CDR3 has 18 amino acids. V was pared by 5 bases and J by 0 bases, with 10 bases of the junction left unmatched. Germline V gene data show CDR1 as PRHDT and CDR2 as FYEKMQ (reference sequence). CDR3: CASSVSGTESSYNSPLHF. Here the CDR3 DNA reads TGTGCCAGCAGCGTCTCAGGGACAGAGAGCTCCTATAATTCACCCCTCCACTTT.

This clonotype occurred many times. The chain couples TRBV18 to TRBJ1-1; D might be TRBD1 (5 bases). Deletions cut 2 bases from V and 1 base from J, with 8 bases between. Germline V gene lookup returns CDR1 KGHSH and CDR2 LQKENI. CDR3 length: 14 residues. The CDR3 DNA follows: TGTGCCAGCTCACCATTGGGACCGAACACTGAAGCTTTCTTT. Translation gives CASSPLGPNTEAFF.

This clonotype was detected a few times. This chain joins TRBV20-1 and TRBJ1-1, with D maybe TRBD1 (5 bases). V shed 6 bases and J shed 0 bases, with 17 bases lying between them. The CDR3 is 15 residues long. The germline V gene encodes CDR1 DFQATT and CDR2 SNEGSKA (reference sequence). The DNA for the CDR3 is TGCAGTGCCCGCAGCGAAGACAGACTGAACACTGAAGCTTTCTTT. Translated: CSARSEDRLNTEAFF.

This clonotype was observed at least ten times. The chain combines TRBV7-7 with TRBJ2-2, with TRBD1 matching over 9 bases. V lost 4 bases to trimming and J lost 7 bases; unmatched junction nucleotides: 7. This CDR3 contains 15 residues. CDR1 is SSHAT, CDR2 FNYEAQ, per germline (reference sequence). DNA of the CDR3: TGTGCCAGCAGCTCCGTGGGACAGGGCGGCGGGGAGCTGTTTTTT. Residues: CASSSVGQGGGELFF.

This clonotype has at least ten counts. The J gene is TRBJ1-3, the V gene TRBV12-2; TRBD1, the table's D call, lacks a check against the DNA. TRBV12-2 is a pseudogene locus. CDR3 length equals 15 residues. The CDR3 sequence: CASRRDRGAGNTIYF. The CDR3 bases are TGTGCAAGTCGCCGCGACAGGGGGGCTGGAAACACCATATATTTT.

The chain carries TRBV4-1 and TRBJ2-4; no clear D. Germline values: CDR1 MGHRA, CDR2 YSYEKL. V lost 0 bases, J lost 2 bases, and 5 bases lay in between. This CDR3 is built from 14 residues. DNA for the CDR3: TGCGCCAGCAGCCAAGACCCTCCCAAAAACATTCAGTACTTC. As protein: CASSQDPPKNIQYF.

This clonotype was seen more than once but under ten times. The CDR3: CASSSSSGRGSNTGELFF. Written as DNA, the CDR3 is TGTGCCAGCAGCTCTAGTAGCGGGAGGGGCTCGAACACCGGGGAGCTGTTTTTT. This chain connects TRBV7-2 to TRBJ2-2; 11 bases align to TRBD2. Germline CDR1 SGHTA, CDR2 FQGNSA. V lost 4 bases to trimming and J lost 0 bases; unmatched junction nucleotides: 7. The CDR3 runs to 18 residues.

This clonotype was counted at least ten times. This chain uses TRBV9 with TRBJ2-3, with D unresolved. The germline V gene encodes CDR1 SGDLS and CDR2 YYNGEE. CDR3 length: 14 residues. V was trimmed by 0 bases and J by 3 bases, leaving 8 bases between them. This CDR3 reads CASSVGTRTDTQYF. CDR3 coding DNA: TGTGCCAGCAGCGTAGGAACCCGGACAGATACGCAGTATTTT.

Ten or more counts support this clonotype. The chain uses TRBV3-1 and TRBJ1-5; a weak D match, TRBD1 (5 bases). CDR1 and CDR2 from the germline V gene are LGHDT and YNNKEL (reference sequence). CDR3 length: 15 amino acids. V was shortened by 5 bases and J by 3 bases, with 14 bases between the two germline ends. The CDR3 region has the DNA TGTGCCAGCAGCGAAGCAGGGTCTTTCAATCAGCCCCAGCATTTT. Encoded protein: CASSEAGSFNQPQHF.

Only a few counts were recorded for this clonotype. The V and J genes are TRBV10-3 and TRBJ2-7; D is ambiguous. The CDR3 sequence is 13 residues long. CDR1 is ENHRY, CDR2 SYGVKD, per germline. Trimming took off 8 bases at V and 0 bases at J, with 11 bases between the two ends. The CDR3 bases are TGTGCCATCGGAAGATCACTCTCCTACGAGCAGTACTTC. It encodes CAIGRSLSYEQYF.

This clonotype was seen ten or more times. The chain recombines TRBV28 with TRBJ1-2, with a tentative D call TRBD1 (5 bases). V was pared by 6 bases and J by 5 bases, with 10 bases between. The V gene's germline CDR1 is MDHEN and CDR2 SYDVKM. The CDR3 totals 12 residues. For the CDR3, the DNA is TGTGCCAGCAGCCGGACAATTTATGGCTACACCTTC. Translating it yields CASSRTIYGYTF.